The 8 T cell receptor beta chains presented below share a single source sample, sequenced in a study of T cell changes during pregnancy in multiple sclerosis. Profiled with immunoSEQ multiplex PCR; TCRdb holds only in-frame clones, not every one. Here the sample spans over 25,000 clones, 91% being singletons. This sample comprised CD8+ T cells from peripheral blood mononuclear cells, obtained in the second trimester of pregnancy. These receptors came from a female donor in good health, enrolled as a control in a pregnancy study.

This chain links TRBV5-4 with TRBJ2-1; TRBD2 is a possible D gene (6 bases). Germline V CDR1 and CDR2: SGHNT, YYREEE (reference sequence). CDR3 length equals 14 residues. The germline V and J ends were trimmed by 7 bases and 2 bases, with 13 bases remaining between them. CDR3 protein: CASSLWGAYNEQFF. CDR3 in DNA: TGTGCCAGCTCCCTTTGGGGGGCCTACAATGAGCAGTTCTTC.

V and J are TRBV4-3 and TRBJ2-1, with 13 bases matching TRBD2. The CDR3 runs 20 residues. The J segment lost 0 bases and the V segment lost 0 bases, leaving 8 bases of the junction unmatched. Germline V CDR1 and CDR2: LGHNA, YSLEER. CDR3 protein: CASSQDWGLAGRHSYNEQFF. CDR3 sequence (DNA): TGCGCCAGCAGCCAAGATTGGGGACTAGCGGGGCGCCACTCCTACAATGAGCAGTTCTTC.

This chain joins TRBV6-1 and TRBJ2-2, with 8 bases that match TRBD2. CDR1 is MNHNS, CDR2 SASEGT, per germline. The CDR3 contains 17 residues. V lost 1 base to trimming and J lost 0 bases; unmatched junction nucleotides: 4. The CDR3 DNA reads as TGTGCCAGCAGTGAAGACGCGGGGGGAACGAACACCGGGGAGCTGTTTTTT. This encodes CASSEDAGGTNTGELFF.

This chain uses TRBV7-8 with TRBJ2-3, with 7 nucleotides matching TRBD1. From germline, CDR1 is SGHVS and CDR2 FQNEAQ. Germline trimming cut 5 bases from V and 2 bases from J; bases unmatched to any gene: 4. The CDR3 totals 14 residues. The CDR3 here is CASSDRANTDTQYF. CDR3 sequence (DNA): TGTGCCAGCAGCGACAGGGCCAACACAGATACGCAGTATTTT.

The chain has TRBV7-9 and TRBJ1-1; 9 positions agree with TRBD1. CDR3 length: 19 amino acids. The J segment lost 1 base and the V segment lost 4 bases, leaving 16 bases of the junction unmatched. Germline lookup yields CDR1 SEHNR and CDR2 FQNEAQ (reference sequence). The chain's CDR3 is CASSSWPGTGNPWNTEAFF. In DNA form, the CDR3 reads TGTGCCAGCAGCTCGTGGCCCGGGACAGGGAACCCCTGGAACACTGAAGCTTTCTTT. Using reference TRBV7-9 and TRBJ1-1 for the parts outside the CDR3, the full variable domain is DTGVSQNPRHKITKRGQNVTFRCDPISEHNRLYWYRQTLGQGPEFLTYFQNEAQLEKSRLLSDRFSAERPKGSFSTLEIQRTEQGDSAMYLCASSSWPGTGNPWNTEAFFGQGTRLTVV.

This chain connects TRBV27 to TRBJ2-7; 9 bases map to TRBD1. The V gene's germline CDR1 is MNHEY and CDR2 SMNVEV (reference sequence). This CDR3 comprises 13 residues. V shed 2 bases, J shed 4 bases, and the junction held 0 bases outside the gene matches. This CDR3 reads CASSLDRGYEQYF. In DNA, the CDR3 is TGTGCCAGCAGTTTAGACAGGGGGTACGAGCAGTACTTC.

The CDR3 is CATSARDRGPNTEAFF. The CDR3 coding sequence is TGTGCCACCAGCGCACGGGACAGGGGGCCGAACACTGAAGCTTTCTTT. The V gene is TRBV15, the J gene TRBJ1-1; TRBD1 aligns across 12 bases. With V trimmed by 5 bases and J by 1 base, 5 bases remained unmatched. Germline V gene lookup returns CDR1 LNHNV and CDR2 YYDKDF (reference sequence). The CDR3 runs to 16 residues. The whole variable domain, remainder taken from reference TRBV15 and TRBJ1-1, is DAMVIQNPRYQVTQFGKPVTLSCSQTLNHNVMYWYQQKSSQAPKLLFHYYDKDFNNEADTPDNFQSRRPNTSFCFLDIRSPGLGDTAMYLCATSARDRGPNTEAFFGQGTRLTVV.

V usage is TRBV6-1 and J usage is TRBJ2-1, with D unresolved. V lost 1 base to trimming and J lost 2 bases, with 9 bases between them. Germline V gene data show CDR1 as MNHNS and CDR2 as SASEGT. The CDR3 consists of 15 residues. CDR3 sequence reads: CASSEGSGTYNEQFF. CDR3 DNA sequence: TGTGCCAGCAGTGAAGGCTCTGGCACCTACAATGAGCAGTTCTTC.